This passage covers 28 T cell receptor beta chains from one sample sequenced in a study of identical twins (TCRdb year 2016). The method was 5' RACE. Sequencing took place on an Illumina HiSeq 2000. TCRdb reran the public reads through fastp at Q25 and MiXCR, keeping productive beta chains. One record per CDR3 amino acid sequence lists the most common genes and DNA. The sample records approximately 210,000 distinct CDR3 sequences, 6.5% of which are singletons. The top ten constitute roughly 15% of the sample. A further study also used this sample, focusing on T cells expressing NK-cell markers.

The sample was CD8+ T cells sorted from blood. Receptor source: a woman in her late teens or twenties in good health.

The CDR3 DNA reads TGCGCCAGCAGATCCGGGACTTGGGACGAGCAGTACTTC. It encodes CASRSGTWDEQYF. The V call is TRBV5-1, the J call TRBJ2-7; D is perhaps TRBD2 (6 bases). With 5 bases removed from V and 5 bases from J, the gap between germline ends came to 14 bases. The CDR3 runs to 13 residues. Germline CDR1 SGHRS, CDR2 YFSETQ.

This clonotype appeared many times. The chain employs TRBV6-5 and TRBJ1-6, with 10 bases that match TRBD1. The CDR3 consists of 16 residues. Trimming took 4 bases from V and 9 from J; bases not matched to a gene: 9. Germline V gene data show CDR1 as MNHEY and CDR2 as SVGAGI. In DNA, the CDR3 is TGTGCCAGCAGTTCTCTTGACAGGGGGCTAGGTTCACCCCTCCACTTT. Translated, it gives CASSSLDRGLGSPLHF.

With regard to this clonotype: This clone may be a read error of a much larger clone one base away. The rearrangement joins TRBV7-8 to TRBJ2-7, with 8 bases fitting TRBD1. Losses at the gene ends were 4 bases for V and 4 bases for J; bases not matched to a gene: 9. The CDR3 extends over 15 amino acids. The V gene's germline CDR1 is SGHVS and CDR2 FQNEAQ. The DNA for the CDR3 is TGTGCCAGCAGCTCACGTTCCAGGGGGCAGTACGAGCAGTACTTC. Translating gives CASSSRSRGQYEQYF.

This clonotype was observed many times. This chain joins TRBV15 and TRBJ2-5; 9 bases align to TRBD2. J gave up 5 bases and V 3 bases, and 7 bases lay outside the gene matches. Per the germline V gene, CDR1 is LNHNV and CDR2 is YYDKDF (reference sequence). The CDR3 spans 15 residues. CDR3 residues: CATSSLAGEEETQYF. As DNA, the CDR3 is TGTGCCACCAGCAGCTTAGCGGGAGAGGAGGAGACCCAGTACTTC.

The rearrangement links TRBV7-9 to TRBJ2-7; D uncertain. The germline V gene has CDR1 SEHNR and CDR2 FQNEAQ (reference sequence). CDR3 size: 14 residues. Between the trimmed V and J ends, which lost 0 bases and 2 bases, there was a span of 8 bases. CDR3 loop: CASSLAPETYEQYF. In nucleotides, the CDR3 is TGTGCCAGCAGCTTAGCCCCAGAGACCTACGAGCAGTACTTC. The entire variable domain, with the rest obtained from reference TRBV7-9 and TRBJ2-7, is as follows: DTGVSQNPRHKITKRGQNVTFRCDPISEHNRLYWYRQTLGQGPEFLTYFQNEAQLEKSRLLSDRFSAERPKGSFSTLEIQRTEQGDSAMYLCASSLAPETYEQYFGPGTRLTVT.

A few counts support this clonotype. The CDR3 protein is CSARPGTGHTDTQYF. The CDR3 nucleotides are TGCAGTGCTAGACCCGGGACAGGGCACACAGATACGCAGTATTTT. The gene calls are TRBV20-1 and TRBJ2-3, with 9 bases fitting TRBD1. J was trimmed by 2 bases and V by 2 bases; bases with no gene match: 5. Germline CDR1 reads DFQATT; CDR2 reads SNEGSKA (reference sequence). CDR3 length: 15 amino acids.

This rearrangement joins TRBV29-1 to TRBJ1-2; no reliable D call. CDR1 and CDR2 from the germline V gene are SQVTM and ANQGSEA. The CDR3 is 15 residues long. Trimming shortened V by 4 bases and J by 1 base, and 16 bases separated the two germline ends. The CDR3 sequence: CSVGADRRLNYGYTF. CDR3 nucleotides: TGCAGCGTTGGAGCTGATCGAAGACTTAACTATGGCTACACCTTC. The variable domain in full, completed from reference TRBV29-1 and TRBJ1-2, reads SAVISQKPSRDICQRGTSLTIQCQVDSQVTMMFWYRQQPGQSLTLIATANQGSEATYESGFVIDKFPISRPNLTFSTLTVSNMSPEDSSIYLCSVGADRRLNYGYTFGSGTRLTVV.

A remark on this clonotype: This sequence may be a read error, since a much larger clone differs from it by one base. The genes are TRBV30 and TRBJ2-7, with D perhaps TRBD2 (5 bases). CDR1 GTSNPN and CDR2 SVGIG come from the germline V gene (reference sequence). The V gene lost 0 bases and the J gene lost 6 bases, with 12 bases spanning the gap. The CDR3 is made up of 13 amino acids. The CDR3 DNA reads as TGTGCCTGGAGTGTAATACCCGAGGGCGAGCAGTACTTC. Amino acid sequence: CAWSVIPEGEQYF.

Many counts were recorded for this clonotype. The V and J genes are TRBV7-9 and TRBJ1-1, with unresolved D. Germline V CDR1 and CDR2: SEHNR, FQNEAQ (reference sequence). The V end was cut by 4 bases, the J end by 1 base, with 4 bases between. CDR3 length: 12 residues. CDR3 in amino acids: CASSSQNTEAFF. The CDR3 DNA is TGTGCCAGCAGCTCTCAGAACACTGAAGCTTTCTTT.

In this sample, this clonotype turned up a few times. CDR3 bases: TGTGCCAGCAGCGTAGGCTCGGGCGGGAGGTCCTACGAGCAGTACTTC. Amino acid sequence: CASSVGSGGRSYEQYF. The chain couples TRBV9 to TRBJ2-7; 8 positions agree with TRBD2. Trimming at V came to 0 bases and at J to 1 base, leaving 6 bases not matched to a gene. The CDR3 covers 16 residues. CDR1 and CDR2 (germline): SGDLS, YYNGEE.

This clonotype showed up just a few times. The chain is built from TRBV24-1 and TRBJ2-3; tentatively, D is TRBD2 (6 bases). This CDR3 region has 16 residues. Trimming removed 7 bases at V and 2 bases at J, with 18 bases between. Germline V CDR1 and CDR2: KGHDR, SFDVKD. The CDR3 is CATSHGGESPTDTQYF. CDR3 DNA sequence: TGTGCCACCAGCCATGGCGGGGAGTCACCCACAGATACGCAGTATTTT.

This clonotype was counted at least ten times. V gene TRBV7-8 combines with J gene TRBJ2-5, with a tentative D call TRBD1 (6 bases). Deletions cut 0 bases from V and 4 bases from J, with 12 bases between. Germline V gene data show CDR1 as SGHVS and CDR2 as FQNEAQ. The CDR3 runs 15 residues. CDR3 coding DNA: TGTGCCAGCAGCTTAGCGCGCAGGGGATTAGAGACCCAGTACTTC. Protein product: CASSLARRGLETQYF. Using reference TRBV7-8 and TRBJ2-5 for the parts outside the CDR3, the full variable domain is GAGVSQSPRYKVAKRGQDVALRCDPISGHVSLFWYQQALGQGPEFLTYFQNEAQLDKSGLPSDRFFAERPEGSVSTLKIQRTQQEDSAVYLCASSLARRGLETQYFGPGTRLLVL.

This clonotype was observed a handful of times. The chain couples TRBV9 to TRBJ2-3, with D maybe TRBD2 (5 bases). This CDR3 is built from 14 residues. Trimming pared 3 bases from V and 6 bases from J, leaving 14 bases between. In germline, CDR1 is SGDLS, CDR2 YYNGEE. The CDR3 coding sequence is TGTGCCAGCAGCGCCCCTCTGAGCGGCGATACGCAGTATTTT. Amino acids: CASSAPLSGDTQYF.

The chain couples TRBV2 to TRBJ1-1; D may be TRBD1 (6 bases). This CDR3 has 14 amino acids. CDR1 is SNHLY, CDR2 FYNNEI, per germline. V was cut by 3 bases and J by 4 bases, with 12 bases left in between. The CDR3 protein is CASSDTGIGTEAFF. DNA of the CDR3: TGTGCCAGCAGTGATACAGGGATCGGCACTGAAGCTTTCTTT.

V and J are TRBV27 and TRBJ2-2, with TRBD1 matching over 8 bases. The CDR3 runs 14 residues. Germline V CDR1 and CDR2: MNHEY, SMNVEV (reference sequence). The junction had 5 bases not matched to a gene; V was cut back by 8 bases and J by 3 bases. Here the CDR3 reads CASGQGMDTGELFF. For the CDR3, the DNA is TGTGCCAGCGGACAGGGAATGGACACCGGGGAGCTGTTTTTT.

CDR3 residues: CASTAANQETQYF. The CDR3 coding sequence is TGTGCCAGCACAGCAGCAAACCAAGAGACCCAGTACTTC. The rearrangement uses TRBV6-1 and TRBJ2-5, with unresolved D. Trimming removed 7 bases from V and 0 bases from J, with 9 bases in between. The CDR3 sequence is 13 residues long. CDR1 is MNHNS, CDR2 SASEGT, per germline.

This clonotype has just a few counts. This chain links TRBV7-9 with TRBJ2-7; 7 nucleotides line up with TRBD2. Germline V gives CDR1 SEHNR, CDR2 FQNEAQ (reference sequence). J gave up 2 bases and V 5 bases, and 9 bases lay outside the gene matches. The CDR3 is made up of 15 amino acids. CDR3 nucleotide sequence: TGTGCCAGCAGCCAGAGTCGGGAGGCGACCTACGAGCAGTACTTC. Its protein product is CASSQSREATYEQYF. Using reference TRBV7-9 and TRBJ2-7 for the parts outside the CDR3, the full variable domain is DTGVSQNPRHKITKRGQNVTFRCDPISEHNRLYWYRQTLGQGPEFLTYFQNEAQLEKSRLLSDRFSAERPKGSFSTLEIQRTEQGDSAMYLCASSQSREATYEQYFGPGTRLTVT.

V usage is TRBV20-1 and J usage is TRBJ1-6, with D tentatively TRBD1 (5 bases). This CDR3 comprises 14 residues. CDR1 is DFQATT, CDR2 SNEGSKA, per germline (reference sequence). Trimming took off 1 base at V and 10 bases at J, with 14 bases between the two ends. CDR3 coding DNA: TGCAGTGCTAGAGCCCGAGGGGCTCCATCACCCCTCCACTTT. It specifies CSARARGAPSPLHF.

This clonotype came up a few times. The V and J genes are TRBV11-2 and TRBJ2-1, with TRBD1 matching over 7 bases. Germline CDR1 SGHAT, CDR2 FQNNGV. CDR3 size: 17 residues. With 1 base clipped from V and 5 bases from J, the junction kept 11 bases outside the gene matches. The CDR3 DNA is TGTGCCAGCAGCTTAGGAAGACAGGGAGCGATTAACAATGAGCAGTTCTTC. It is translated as CASSLGRQGAINNEQFF.

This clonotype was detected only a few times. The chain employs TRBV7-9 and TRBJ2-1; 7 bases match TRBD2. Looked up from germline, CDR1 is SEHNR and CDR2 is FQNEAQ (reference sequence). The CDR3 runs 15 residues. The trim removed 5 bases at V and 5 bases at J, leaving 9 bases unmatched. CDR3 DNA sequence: TGTGCCAGCAGCCCCTGGGGAGGGACGGACAATGAGCAGTTCTTC. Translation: CASSPWGGTDNEQFF.

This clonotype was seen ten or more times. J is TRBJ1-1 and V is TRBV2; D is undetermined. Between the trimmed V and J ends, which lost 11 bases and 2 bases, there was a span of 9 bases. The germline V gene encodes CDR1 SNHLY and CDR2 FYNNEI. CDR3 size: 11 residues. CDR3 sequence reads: CAGSGNTEAFF. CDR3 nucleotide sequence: TGTGCCGGATCAGGTAACACTGAAGCTTTCTTT.

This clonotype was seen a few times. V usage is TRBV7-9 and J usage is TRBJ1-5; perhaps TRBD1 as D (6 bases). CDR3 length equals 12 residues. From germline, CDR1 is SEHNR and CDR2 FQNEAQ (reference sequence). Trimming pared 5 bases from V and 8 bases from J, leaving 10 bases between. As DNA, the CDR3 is TGTGCCAGCAGCCAAGGGGGGAAGCCCCAGCATTTT. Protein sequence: CASSQGGKPQHF.

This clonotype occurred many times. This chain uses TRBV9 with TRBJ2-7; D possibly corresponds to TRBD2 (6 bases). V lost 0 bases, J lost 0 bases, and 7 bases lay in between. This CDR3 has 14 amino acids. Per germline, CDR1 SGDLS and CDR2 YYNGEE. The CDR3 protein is CASSVGGDSYEQYF. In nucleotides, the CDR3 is TGTGCCAGCAGCGTAGGGGGGGACTCCTACGAGCAGTACTTC.

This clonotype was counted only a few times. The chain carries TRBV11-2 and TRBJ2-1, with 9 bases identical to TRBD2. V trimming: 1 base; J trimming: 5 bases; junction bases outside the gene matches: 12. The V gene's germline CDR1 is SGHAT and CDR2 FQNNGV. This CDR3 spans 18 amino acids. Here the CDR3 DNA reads TGTGCCAGCAGCTTAGGGTTCGTAGGCGGGAGGGAAAACAATGAGCAGTTCTTC. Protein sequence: CASSLGFVGGRENNEQFF.

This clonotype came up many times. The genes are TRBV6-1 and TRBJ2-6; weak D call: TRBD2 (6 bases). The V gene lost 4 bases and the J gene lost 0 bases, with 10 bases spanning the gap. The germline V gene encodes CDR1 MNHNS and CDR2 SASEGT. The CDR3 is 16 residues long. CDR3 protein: CASSARGLSGANVLTF. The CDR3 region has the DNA TGTGCCAGCAGTGCAAGGGGACTCTCTGGGGCCAACGTCCTGACTTTC.

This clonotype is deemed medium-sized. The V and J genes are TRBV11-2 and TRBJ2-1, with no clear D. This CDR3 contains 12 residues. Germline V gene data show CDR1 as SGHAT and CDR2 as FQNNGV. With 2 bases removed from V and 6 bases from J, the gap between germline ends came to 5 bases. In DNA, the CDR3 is TGTGCCAGCAGCTTATTATTCAATGAGCAGTTCTTC. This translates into CASSLLFNEQFF. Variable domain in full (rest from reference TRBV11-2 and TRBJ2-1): EAGVAQSPRYKIIEKRQSVAFWCNPISGHATLYWYQQILGQGPKLLIQFQNNGVVDDSQLPKDRFSAERLKGVDSTLKIQPAKLEDSAVYLCASSLLFNEQFFGPGTRLTVL.

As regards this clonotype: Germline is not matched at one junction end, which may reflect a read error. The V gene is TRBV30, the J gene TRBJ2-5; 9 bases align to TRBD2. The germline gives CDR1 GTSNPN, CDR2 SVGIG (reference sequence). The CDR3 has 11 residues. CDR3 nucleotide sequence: TGTGCCTGGAGTGTACTTCAACTAGCGGGCTTC. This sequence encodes CAWSVLQLAGF.

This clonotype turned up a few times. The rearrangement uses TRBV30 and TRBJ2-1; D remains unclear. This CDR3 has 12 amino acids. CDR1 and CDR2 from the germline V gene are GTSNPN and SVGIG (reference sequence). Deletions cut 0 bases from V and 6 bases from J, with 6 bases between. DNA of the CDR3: TGTGCCTGGAGTGTGTGGGGCAATGAGCAGTTCTTC. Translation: CAWSVWGNEQFF. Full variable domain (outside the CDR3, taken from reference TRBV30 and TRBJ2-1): SQTIHQWPATLVQPVGSPLSLECTVEGTSNPNLYWYRQAAGRGLQLLFYSVGIGQISSEVPQNLSASRPQDRQFILSSKKLLLSDSGFYLCAWSVWGNEQFFGPGTRLTVL.